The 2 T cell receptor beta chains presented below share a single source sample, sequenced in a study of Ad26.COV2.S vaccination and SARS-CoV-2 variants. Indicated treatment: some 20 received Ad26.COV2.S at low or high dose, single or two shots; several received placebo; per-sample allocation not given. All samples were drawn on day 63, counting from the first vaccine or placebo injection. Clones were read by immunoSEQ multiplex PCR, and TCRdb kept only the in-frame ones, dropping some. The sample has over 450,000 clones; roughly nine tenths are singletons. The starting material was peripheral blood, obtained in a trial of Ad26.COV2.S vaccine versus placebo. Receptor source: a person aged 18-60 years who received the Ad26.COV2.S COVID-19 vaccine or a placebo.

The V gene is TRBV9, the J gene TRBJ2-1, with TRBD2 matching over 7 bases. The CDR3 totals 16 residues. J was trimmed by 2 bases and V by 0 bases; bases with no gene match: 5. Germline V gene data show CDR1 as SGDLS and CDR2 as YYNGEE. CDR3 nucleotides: TGTGCCAGCAGCGTAGGCGGGCTAGCGGCCTACAATGAGCAGTTCTTC. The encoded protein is CASSVGGLAAYNEQFF.

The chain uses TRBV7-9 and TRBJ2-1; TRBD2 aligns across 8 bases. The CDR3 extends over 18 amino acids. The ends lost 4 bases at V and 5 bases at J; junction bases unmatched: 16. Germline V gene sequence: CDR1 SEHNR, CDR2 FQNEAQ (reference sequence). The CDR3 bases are TGTGCCAGCAGCTACCCCCCTTTGGGCGGGAGGATTAACAATGAGCAGTTCTTC. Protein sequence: CASSYPPLGGRINNEQFF.